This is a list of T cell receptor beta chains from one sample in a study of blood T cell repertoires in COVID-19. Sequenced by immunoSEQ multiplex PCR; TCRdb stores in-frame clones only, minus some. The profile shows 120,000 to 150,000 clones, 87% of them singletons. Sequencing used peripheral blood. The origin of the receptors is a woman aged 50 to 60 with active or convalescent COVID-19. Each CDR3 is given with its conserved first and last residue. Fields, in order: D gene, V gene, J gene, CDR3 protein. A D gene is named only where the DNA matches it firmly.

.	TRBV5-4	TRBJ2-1	CASSITRGVFNEQFF
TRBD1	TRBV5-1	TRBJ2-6	CASSKNRDSSGANVLTF
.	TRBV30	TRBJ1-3	CAWSVVWGRGSGNTIYF
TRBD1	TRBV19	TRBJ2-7	CASSSLPGQGAYEQYF
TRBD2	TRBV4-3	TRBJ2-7	CASSQDVAGVYEQYF
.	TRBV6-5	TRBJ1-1	CASSYSVGGTEAFF
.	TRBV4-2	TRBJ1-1	CASSQEPLTGAFF
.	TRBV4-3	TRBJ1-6	CASSQGTNYSPLHF
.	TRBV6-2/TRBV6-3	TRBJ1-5	CASSYRTGGQPQHF
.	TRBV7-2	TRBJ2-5	CASSPDWSRKETQYF
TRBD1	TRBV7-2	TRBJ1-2	CASTTGVRFGYTF
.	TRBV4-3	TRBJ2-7	CASSPRGDYEQYF
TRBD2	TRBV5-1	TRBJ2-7	CASSLEIAGAYEQYF
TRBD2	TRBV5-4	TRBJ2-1	CASSLRLAGGDEQFF
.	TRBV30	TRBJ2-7	CAWSVISVEKISSYEQYF
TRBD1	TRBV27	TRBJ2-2	CASSDRGSPGELFF
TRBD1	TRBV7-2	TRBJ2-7	CASSPTGLYEQYF
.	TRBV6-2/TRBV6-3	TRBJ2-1	CASSQTSEQFF
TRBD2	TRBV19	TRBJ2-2	CASTPGLDVTGELFF
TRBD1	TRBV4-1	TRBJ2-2	CASSQVGTGRNTGELFF
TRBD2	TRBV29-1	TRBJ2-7	CSVALRTRSSYEQYF
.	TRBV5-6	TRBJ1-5	CASSFRSGGSGELPQHF
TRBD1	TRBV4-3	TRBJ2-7	CASSQKGGTGLFF
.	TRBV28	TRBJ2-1	CASSLVVGHKKQFF
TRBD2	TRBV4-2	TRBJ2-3	CASSQYTGGPEFQDTQYF
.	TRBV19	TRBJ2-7	CASSSPGKGEQYF
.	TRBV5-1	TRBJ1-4	CASRERGLGEKLFF
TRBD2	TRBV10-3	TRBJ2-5	CAISESKISGSEETQYF
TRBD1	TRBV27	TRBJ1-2	CASSSAGGDYGYTF
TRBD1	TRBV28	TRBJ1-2	CASRRTGEGYGYTF
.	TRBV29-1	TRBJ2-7	CSVGRGSYEQYF
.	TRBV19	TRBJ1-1	CASSPDRGLSTEAFF
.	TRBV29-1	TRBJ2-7	CSVEGGPYEQYF
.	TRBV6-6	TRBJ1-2	CASRPNRDGGYTF
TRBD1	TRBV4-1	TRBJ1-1	CASSLTGLNTEAFF
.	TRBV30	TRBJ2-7	CAWSRDRIGAQYF
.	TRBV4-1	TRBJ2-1	CASSQDHGIYNEQFF
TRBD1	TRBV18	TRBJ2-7	CASSGQGVSEQYF
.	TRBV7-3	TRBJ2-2	CASSSLEEGAGELFF